The 23 T cell receptor beta chains in this list originate from one sample, sequenced in a study of shared clonotypes between healthy human individuals. Profiling relied on immunoSEQ multiplex PCR, and the TCRdb table lists in-frame clones only, not all of them. The sample holds about 490,000 clones, about 72% seen once. Sample: PBMCs. The receptors shown here come from a woman aged 40 to 50 in good health. Some clones in this sample may be carry-over from other donors' samples.

This clone occurred a few times. V and J are TRBV9 and TRBJ2-3; D perhaps matches TRBD2 (6 bases). This CDR3 is 17 amino acids long. Trimming pared 2 bases from V and 2 bases from J, leaving 18 bases between. Germline V lookup: CDR1 SGDLS, CDR2 YYNGEE. CDR3 coding DNA: TGTGCCAGCAGCGTCCCCCTGGGAGGTGGATCCACAGATACGCAGTATTTT. Residues: CASSVPLGGGSTDTQYF.

The J gene is TRBJ2-7, the V gene TRBV19; D not certain. Trimming stripped 6 bases from V and 9 bases from J, with 21 bases between. CDR3 length: 14 amino acids. Looked up from germline, CDR1 is LNHDA and CDR2 is SQIVND (reference sequence). The CDR3 DNA is TGTGCCAGTAGCCAGGATGACTTAAACCCCCCGCAGTACTTC. Its protein product is CASSQDDLNPPQYF. Full variable domain (missing parts from reference TRBV19 and TRBJ2-7): DGGITQSPKYLFRKEGQNVTLSCEQNLNHDAMYWYRQDPGQGLRLIYYSQIVNDFQKGDIAEGYSVSREKKESFPLTVTSAQKNPTAFYLCASSQDDLNPPQYFGPGTRLTVT.

The chain couples TRBV11-2 to TRBJ2-3; D is perhaps TRBD1 (5 bases). Trimming removed 2 bases from V and 6 bases from J, with 18 bases in between. Looked up from germline, CDR1 is SGHAT and CDR2 is FQNNGV. The CDR3 has 16 residues. DNA of the CDR3: TGTGCCAGCAGCTTATCATTCCCCAATCCAGGGGATACGCAGTATTTT. Protein: CASSLSFPNPGDTQYF.

V gene TRBV6-6 combines with J gene TRBJ2-4, with D tentatively TRBD2 (6 bases). The germline V and J ends were trimmed by 2 bases and 8 bases, with 10 bases remaining between them. The CDR3 has 13 amino acids. Germline lookup yields CDR1 MNHNY and CDR2 SVGAGI (reference sequence). CDR3 sequence reads: CASSYLSGDIQYF. CDR3 DNA sequence: TGTGCCAGCAGTTACCTATCGGGGGACATTCAGTACTTC.

This clone is a singleton in its sample. This likely comes from a read error, as the CDR3 has no conserved phenylalanine or tryptophan at its end. The chain links TRBV30 to TRBJ1-2; TRBD1 agrees at 7 bases. Germline V CDR1 and CDR2: GTSNPN, SVGIG (reference sequence). This CDR3 comprises 13 residues. V was clipped by 3 bases and J by 4 bases; unmatched bases: 5. The CDR3 region has the DNA TGTGCCTGGAGCCCGGGGGACAGCTATGGCTACACCTCC. Protein product: CAWSPGDSYGYTS.

The chain employs TRBV5-4 and TRBJ2-3; D gene ambiguous. In germline, CDR1 is SGHNT, CDR2 YYREEE (reference sequence). Trimming took 4 bases from V and 2 from J, leaving 8 bases between them. The CDR3 runs to 13 residues. The CDR3 DNA reads TGTGCCAGCAGCCGAAGCAACACAGATACGCAGTATTTT. This encodes CASSRSNTDTQYF.

This chain uses TRBV5-6 with TRBJ2-3, with TRBD2 matching over 9 bases. The CDR3 is made up of 16 amino acids. V lost 0 bases, J lost 4 bases, and 6 bases stayed unmatched. In germline, CDR1 is SGHDT, CDR2 YYEEEE. The CDR3: CASSLGVAGVADTQYF. Here the CDR3 DNA reads TGTGCCAGCAGCTTGGGAGTAGCGGGAGTTGCAGATACGCAGTATTTT.

As to this clone: Possible read error: a much larger clone is one base away. The CDR3 does not close with the conserved phenylalanine or tryptophan, likely indicating a read error. The chain couples TRBV5-4 to TRBJ1-4, with D hard to call. The CDR3 consists of 15 residues. Looked up from germline, CDR1 is SGHNT and CDR2 is YYREEE (reference sequence). Trimming removed 4 bases at V and 0 bases at J, with 10 bases between. The CDR3 is CASSPGIATNEKLFS. As DNA, the CDR3 is TGTGCCAGCAGCCCCGGCATTGCAACTAATGAAAAACTGTTTTCT.

This clone was observed a single time. This chain joins TRBV27 and TRBJ1-1; perhaps TRBD1 as D (6 bases). The germline V gene encodes CDR1 MNHEY and CDR2 SMNVEV (reference sequence). The germline V and J ends were trimmed by 0 bases and 6 bases, with 20 bases remaining between them. The CDR3 spans 17 residues. This CDR3 reads CASSLSGQRRWGSEAFF. The CDR3 DNA is TGTGCCAGCAGTTTATCTGGACAGCGACGTTGGGGCTCTGAAGCTTTCTTT.

J is TRBJ2-2 and V is TRBV5-1; D not resolved. Trimming took 0 bases from V and 5 from J, leaving 11 bases between them. This CDR3 region has 15 residues. Germline-derived CDR1 and CDR2 are SGHRS and YFSETQ. The DNA for the CDR3 is TGCGCCAGCAGCTTGGACAGACCCGGGACCGGGGAGCTGTTTTTT. Encoded protein: CASSLDRPGTGELFF.

V gene TRBV5-1 combines with J gene TRBJ1-5, with unresolved D. The CDR3 spans 14 residues. V was trimmed by 0 bases and J by 2 bases, leaving 6 bases between them. From germline, CDR1 is SGHRS and CDR2 YFSETQ. This chain's CDR3 is CASSLAVGNQPQHF. In nucleotides, the CDR3 is TGCGCCAGCAGCTTGGCCGTGGGCAATCAGCCCCAGCATTTT.

The V and J genes are TRBV5-4 and TRBJ1-5, with a weak D call TRBD1 (5 bases). This CDR3 spans 13 amino acids. CDR1 is SGHNT and CDR2 is YYREEE in the germline V gene (reference sequence). Between the trimmed V and J ends, which lost 4 bases and 4 bases, there was a span of 9 bases. The DNA of the CDR3 is TGTGCCAGCAGCACGGGGGGGAATCAGCCCCAGCATTTT. Protein: CASSTGGNQPQHF.

In this sample, this clone turned up many times. Compared with germline, one end of the junction differs, possibly owing to a read error. The gene calls are TRBV15 and TRBJ2-7, with 9 bases that match TRBD1. Germline-derived CDR1 and CDR2 are LNHNV and YYDKDF (reference sequence). CDR3 length equals 15 residues. CDR3 sequence reads: CATSREYRGPAAGTF. DNA of the CDR3: TGTGCCACCAGCAGAGAGTACAGGGGGCCGGCCGCGGGTACCTTC.

The chain recombines TRBV11-2 with TRBJ2-7; D is unresolved. V shed 5 bases and J shed 2 bases, with 4 bases lying between them. Germline CDR1 and CDR2: SGHAT and FQNNGV. CDR3 length: 11 residues. The CDR3, as DNA: TGTGCCAGCAGCCGCACCTACGAGCAGTACTTC. This translates into CASSRTYEQYF.

The CDR3 DNA sequence: TGTGCCACCAGCCCGAGTCCCTTTCGAGATGCCTACGAGCAGTACTTC. It yields the protein CATSPSPFRDAYEQYF. The chain employs TRBV15 and TRBJ2-7; D not certain. Trimming shortened V by 5 bases and J by 2 bases, and 19 bases separated the two germline ends. This CDR3 comprises 16 residues. Germline assignment: CDR1 LNHNV and CDR2 YYDKDF (reference sequence).

The chain combines TRBV6-5 with TRBJ2-7, with D perhaps TRBD2 (5 bases). The V gene lost 6 bases and the J gene lost 0 bases, with 12 bases spanning the gap. Germline CDR1 is MNHEY and CDR2 is SVGAGI. The CDR3 runs 14 residues. The CDR3 spells CASRLGSSSYEQYF. The CDR3 coding sequence is TGTGCCAGCAGACTAGGGTCTAGCTCCTACGAGCAGTACTTC.

This chain joins TRBV7-6 and TRBJ2-7; no reliable D call. The CDR3 has 13 amino acids. The ends were cut back, 5 bases at V and 3 bases at J, with 11 bases in the middle. Germline CDR1 SGHVS, CDR2 FNYEAQ. CDR3: CASSRDWDYEQYF. The DNA of the CDR3 is TGTGCCAGCAGCCGTGACTGGGACTACGAGCAGTACTTC.

The table lists this clone with a few counts. J is TRBJ1-1 and V is TRBV9; D is perhaps TRBD1 (6 bases). CDR3 length equals 15 residues. V was clipped by 4 bases and J by 1 base, with 14 bases between them. Germline V gene data show CDR1 as SGDLS and CDR2 as YYNGEE. As DNA, the CDR3 is TGTGCCAGCAGCACCCTAACAGGGTCGAACACTGAAGCTTTCTTT. It translates to CASSTLTGSNTEAFF.

The rearrangement links TRBV28 to TRBJ2-7; D may match TRBD1 or TRBD2 (5 bases each). Germline V lookup: CDR1 MDHEN, CDR2 SYDVKM. Trimming shortened V by 10 bases and J by 0 bases, and 16 bases separated the two germline ends. The CDR3 length is 14 residues. CDR3 coding DNA: TGTGCCACCTTCGGGGCAGGGCGCTCCTACGAGCAGTACTTC. Its translation: CATFGAGRSYEQYF. The variable domain in full, with the rest retrieved from reference TRBV28 and TRBJ2-7, is DVKVTQSSRYLVKRTGEKVFLECVQDMDHENMFWYRQDPGLGLRLIYFSYDVKMKEKGDIPEGYSVSREKKERFSLILESASTNQTSMYLCATFGAGRSYEQYFGPGTRLTVT.

This clone was seen only once. J is TRBJ1-1 and V is TRBV7-9; D remains ambiguous. The CDR3 is 14 amino acids. The V end was cut by 5 bases, the J end by 1 base, with 11 bases between. Per germline, CDR1 SEHNR and CDR2 FQNEAQ (reference sequence). As DNA, the CDR3 is TGTGCCAGCAGCACCCTGTCGAGGAACACTGAAGCTTTCTTT. Its translation is CASSTLSRNTEAFF.

A word on this clone: This could be a read error, since a much larger clone is one nucleotide away. The same CDR3 also results from other DNA sequences found in this sample. This chain joins TRBV30 and TRBJ1-3, with no clear D. Germline assignment: CDR1 GTSNPN and CDR2 SVGIG (reference sequence). The length of the CDR3 is 12 residues. In nucleotides, the CDR3 is TGTGCCTGGTCGCCGGGAGAGAACACCATATACTTT. Its translation is CAWSPGENTIYF.

The chain couples TRBV6-5 to TRBJ2-7; tentative D call: TRBD1 (6 bases). Germline V gene sequence: CDR1 MNHEY, CDR2 SVGAGI. The germline V and J ends were trimmed by 0 bases and 3 bases, with 12 bases remaining between them. The CDR3 is 15 residues long. Here the CDR3 DNA reads TGTGCCAGCAGTTACTCGGCAGGGGACGACTACGAGCAGTACTTC. Residues: CASSYSAGDDYEQYF.

Only a few counts were recorded for this clone. This rearrangement joins TRBV29-1 to TRBJ1-2; no clear D. The length of the CDR3 is 11 residues. Trimming took 4 bases from V and 3 from J, leaving 6 bases between them. CDR1 is SQVTM, CDR2 ANQGSEA, per germline. CDR3 residues: CSVGLDYGYTF. CDR3 DNA sequence: TGCAGCGTTGGGTTGGACTATGGCTACACCTTC.